The rows below give T cell receptor beta chains drawn from one sample of a study of blood T cell repertoires in COVID-19. Clones were read by immunoSEQ multiplex PCR, and TCRdb kept only the in-frame ones, dropping some. Counted here are more than 300,000 clones, 85% to 95% occurring once; the ten biggest clones make up about 4%. Sequences were obtained from PBMCs or T cells enriched from blood (not recorded which). The receptors were sampled from a woman younger than 45 who had been exposed to COVID-19. CDR3s include the opening cysteine and the closing phenylalanine or tryptophan. The D gene is left open where the match is weak. A clone size is listed for some rows: how often the clone was seen (once, few, many), or a class if it is expanded.

d_gene,v_gene,j_gene,abundance,CDR3aa,CDR3nt
.,TRBV5-1,TRBJ1-2,.,CASSLAGAGAPSDYGYTF,TGCGCCAGCAGCTTGGCCGGGGCAGGGGCCCCATCGGACTATGGCTACACCTTC
.,TRBV4-3,TRBJ1-1,.,CASSVDTANTEAFF,TGCGCCAGCAGCGTGGACACCGCGAACACTGAAGCTTTCTTT
.,TRBV5-4,TRBJ1-2,.,CASSLGGSRVRYGYTF,TGTGCCAGCAGCTTGGGCGGGAGCAGGGTTAGGTATGGCTACACCTTC
.,TRBV3-1/TRBV3-2,TRBJ1-2,once,CASSQDPSWGYTF,TGTGCCAGCAGCCAAGACCCCAGTTGGGGCTACACCTTC
TRBD1,TRBV7-2,TRBJ2-7,.,CASSVDRGQYEQYF,TGTGCCAGCAGCGTGGACAGGGGGCAATACGAGCAGTACTTC
TRBD1,TRBV5-1,TRBJ1-6,.,CASSLATGRSLHF,TGCGCCAGCAGCTTGGCGACAGGGCGATCCCTCCACTTT
.,TRBV7-8,TRBJ1-3,.,CASSSQAAGSGNTIYF,TGTGCCAGCAGCTCACAGGCGGCCGGCTCTGGAAACACCATATATTTT
TRBD2,TRBV27,TRBJ2-1,.,CASSWERGAYNEQFF,TGTGCCAGCAGTTGGGAGCGGGGGGCCTACAATGAGCAGTTCTTC
.,TRBV7-9,TRBJ2-5,.,CASSLGQMYQETQYF,TGTGCCAGCAGCTTAGGTCAGATGTACCAAGAGACCCAGTACTTC
TRBD1,TRBV7-3,TRBJ1-1,.,CASSAGQLTEAFF,TGTGCCAGCAGCGCGGGACAGCTCACTGAAGCTTTCTTT
TRBD1,TRBV6-6,TRBJ1-6,.,CASSHPPKSGTGYNSPLHF,TGTGCCAGCAGTCACCCACCGAAGTCCGGGACAGGTTATAATTCACCCCTCCACTTT
TRBD1,TRBV3-1/TRBV3-2,TRBJ1-6,.,CASSLTGSKSPLHF,TGTGCCAGCAGCCTGACAGGGTCTAAATCACCCCTCCACTTT
.,TRBV9,TRBJ1-1,.,CASSVAWRTEAFF,TGTGCCAGCAGCGTAGCCTGGAGGACTGAAGCTTTCTTT
TRBD1,TRBV24-1,TRBJ2-6,.,CATSAGQGAGGANVLTF,TGTGCCACCAGTGCCGGACAGGGGGCGGGAGGGGCCAACGTCCTGACTTTC
.,TRBV18,TRBJ2-7,.,CASSPGSGGYEQYF,TGTGCCAGCTCACCAGGTTCAGGGGGGTACGAGCAGTACTTC
TRBD1,TRBV19,TRBJ1-1,.,CASSIAGTGLTEAFF,TGTGCCAGTAGTATTGCGGGGACAGGTCTCACTGAAGCTTTCTTT
.,TRBV9,TRBJ1-1,many,CASSVEGGYTEAFF,TGTGCCAGCAGCGTAGAGGGAGGGTACACTGAAGCTTTCTTT
TRBD2,TRBV19,TRBJ2-3,.,CASRYSGGSDTQYF,TGTGCCAGTAGATACAGCGGGGGGTCAGATACGCAGTATTTT
.,TRBV5-5,TRBJ1-2,.,CASSLSGSYGYTF,TGTGCCAGCAGCTTGTCGGGTTCCTATGGCTACACCTTC
.,TRBV5-1,TRBJ1-2,.,CASSPRGDGYTF,TGCGCCAGCAGCCCTCGGGGGGACGGCTACACCTTC
TRBD1,TRBV10-3,TRBJ1-1,.,CAISVTGMNTEAFF,TGTGCCATCAGTGTGACAGGGATGAACACTGAAGCTTTCTTT
TRBD2,TRBV5-4,TRBJ2-1,.,CASSLGGLAGNEQFF,TGTGCCAGCAGCTTGGGGGGACTAGCGGGCAATGAGCAGTTCTTC
.,TRBV6-4,TRBJ1-1,.,CASMMTGMNTEAFF,TGTGCCAGCATGATGACGGGGATGAACACTGAAGCTTTCTTT
TRBD1,TRBV7-9,TRBJ1-6,.,CASRTGDWDSPLHF,TGTGCCAGCAGAACAGGGGATTGGGATTCACCCCTCCACTTT
TRBD1,TRBV11-3,TRBJ2-7,.,CASSARTGGFEEQYF,TGTGCCAGCAGCGCCCGGACAGGGGGCTTTGAAGAGCAGTACTTC
.,TRBV15,TRBJ1-2,.,CATSRDRVGYTF,TGTGCCACCAGCAGAGATCGGGTGGGCTACACCTTC
.,TRBV14,TRBJ2-3,.,CASSQVRLFSSDTQYF,TGTGCCAGCAGCCAAGTACGGTTGTTTAGTTCAGATACGCAGTATTTT
TRBD2,TRBV7-2,TRBJ2-3,.,CASSLGGLAKDTQYF,TGTGCCAGCAGCTTAGGGGGACTAGCAAAAGATACGCAGTATTTT
TRBD1,TRBV4-1,TRBJ1-2,.,CASSQEVQGGYGYTF,TGCGCCAGCAGCCAAGAAGTACAGGGGGGCTATGGCTACACCTTC
.,TRBV29-1,TRBJ1-1,.,CSVLGRTMAFF,TGCAGCGTTCTAGGTCGTACAATGGCTTTCTTT
TRBD1,TRBV11-2,TRBJ1-1,.,CASSPGDRVNTEAFF,TGTGCCAGCAGCCCAGGGGACAGGGTGAACACTGAAGCTTTCTTT
.,TRBV28,TRBJ1-2,.,CASSDFGRGVFSYGYTF,TGTGCCAGCAGCGATTTCGGGAGAGGGGTCTTCAGCTATGGCTACACCTTC
TRBD1,TRBV19,TRBJ1-2,.,CASRPGTGSGYTF,TGTGCCAGTCGCCCCGGGACAGGGAGTGGCTACACCTTC
.,TRBV5-1,TRBJ1-2,once,CASSYHRDYGYTF,TGCGCCAGCAGCTACCACAGGGACTATGGCTACACCTTC
.,TRBV6-5,TRBJ2-2,.,CASSYAAANTGELFF,TGTGCCAGCAGTTACGCCGCGGCGAACACCGGGGAGCTGTTTTTT
TRBD1,TRBV19,TRBJ1-2,.,CASAWDSTYGYTF,TGTGCCAGTGCTTGGGACAGTACTTATGGCTACACCTTC
TRBD1,TRBV18,TRBJ2-5,.,CASSTTGGPETQYF,TGTGCCAGCTCAACGACAGGGGGCCCGGAGACCCAGTACTTC
.,TRBV6-5,TRBJ1-2,.,CASRNSGSNYGYTF,TGTGCCAGCAGGAACAGTGGGTCTAACTATGGCTACACCTTC
TRBD1,TRBV5-6,TRBJ2-4,.,CASSSLTGLLAKNIQYF,TGTGCCAGCAGCTCTCTGACAGGGCTACTAGCCAAAAACATTCAGTACTTC
TRBD2,TRBV11-3,TRBJ2-1,.,CASSRGVYNEQFF,TGTGCCAGCAGTCGGGGGGTGTACAATGAGCAGTTCTTC
TRBD1,TRBV7-3,TRBJ1-2,once,CASSLQGADYGYTF,TGTGCCAGCAGCTTACAGGGGGCGGACTATGGCTACACCTTC
TRBD1,TRBV7-9,TRBJ1-2,.,CASNRGAGRDGYTF,TGTGCCAGCAACAGGGGGGCTGGTCGGGATGGCTACACCTTC